This T cell receptor beta chain originates from a study of cytomegalovirus exposure and HLA in healthy donors. General study findings and limits: Later analysis revealed greater clonal expansion in HLA-associated TCR beta chains than in equally common others.

About this clone: The antigen is unknown.

Nominally healthy donors provided the samples, though records likely missed some immune exposures. In the PCR, 60 Vbeta and 13 Jbeta primers were used. The assay was immunoSEQ multiplex PCR, and TCRdb's table has in-frame clones only and misses some. The profile shows roughly 120,000 clones, around 67% of them singletons. The sequence derives from a woman aged 40 to 55 in good health and CMV-seronegative. Sequenced material: PBMCs.

CDR3 region: CASSFDDRAQPQHF. CDR3 DNA: TGTGCCAGCAGCTTTGATGACAGGGCCCAGCCCCAGCATTTT. This rearrangement joins TRBV5-8 to TRBJ1-5, with 7 positions matching TRBD1. The CDR3 is 14 residues long. V dropped 2 bases and J dropped 7; count of bases not matched to a gene: 6. Germline CDR1 SGHTS, CDR2 YDEGEE.